This T cell receptor (beta chain) was captured in a study of identical twins. Overall study results and limits: Analyses of zero insertions could, in part, be confounded by invariant MAIT and iNKT cells. Cord blood beta clonotypes that were abundant carried fewer insertions, and memory repertoires showed no such trend.

This clonotype was counted many times. The target antigen is unknown. From germline, CDR1 is MNHEY and CDR2 SVGEGT. CDR3 size: 20 residues. Deletions cut 0 bases from V and 1 base from J, with 23 bases between. cDNA carried unique molecular identifiers, and a universal primer site was added by template switching. One entry per CDR3 protein, called by TCRdb with MiXCR from the 5' RACE reads. The table records nearly 650,000 distinct CDR3 sequences, just over 7% of them present only once. Only healthy Caucasians were enrolled as donors. These data were also reused for a study on yellow fever vaccine responses in identical twins.

The receptor was isolated from a woman between 18 and 29 years old in good health. The rearrangement links TRBV6-2 or TRBV6-3 to TRBJ2-3; perhaps TRBD1 as D (6 bases). The sequenced sample consisted of PBMCs. In DNA form, the CDR3 reads TGTGCCAGCAGTTACTCCTACCCCCAAAGGGGGAAAGGGGGCACAGATACGCAGTATTTT. Translated: CASSYSYPQRGKGGTDTQYF.